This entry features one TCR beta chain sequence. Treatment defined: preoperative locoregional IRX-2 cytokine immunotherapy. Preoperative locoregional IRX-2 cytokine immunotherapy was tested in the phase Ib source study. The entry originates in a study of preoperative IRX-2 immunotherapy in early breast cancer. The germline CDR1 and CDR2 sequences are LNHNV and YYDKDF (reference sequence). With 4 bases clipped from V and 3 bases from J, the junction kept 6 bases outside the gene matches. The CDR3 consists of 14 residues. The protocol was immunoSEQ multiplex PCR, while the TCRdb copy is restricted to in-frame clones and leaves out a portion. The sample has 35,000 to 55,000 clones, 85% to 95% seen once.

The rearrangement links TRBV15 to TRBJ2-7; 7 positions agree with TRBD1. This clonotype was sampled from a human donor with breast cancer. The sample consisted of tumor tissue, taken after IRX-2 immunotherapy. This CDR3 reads CATSTKGAGYEQYF. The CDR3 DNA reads TGTGCCACCAGCACAAAGGGGGCGGGCTACGAGCAGTACTTC.